The next 18 T cell receptor beta chains were all read from a single sample in a study of blood T cell repertoires in COVID-19. Assay used: immunoSEQ multiplex PCR; TCRdb lists only in-frame clones, some missing. Of under 550,000 clones in the sample, about 90% were seen once. Sample: peripheral blood. The source is a man between 18 and 29 years old with COVID-19, enrolled during active disease.

The chain recombines TRBV6-6 with TRBJ2-3, with no clear D. Trimming cost V 5 bases and J 5 bases, with 8 bases left between them. The CDR3 contains 12 residues. Germline V gene sequence: CDR1 MNHNY, CDR2 SVGAGI (reference sequence). The CDR3 sequence is CASSGSVDTQYF. DNA for the CDR3: TGTGCCAGCAGTGGTAGTGTAGATACGCAGTATTTT.

The V call is TRBV5-4, the J call TRBJ2-1, with TRBD1 matching over 7 bases. CDR1 SGHNT and CDR2 YYREEE come from the germline V gene (reference sequence). The CDR3 runs to 16 residues. V was clipped by 0 bases and J by 4 bases; unmatched bases: 7. The CDR3 bases are TGTGCCAGCAGCTTGGGGGGACAGATAACTTACAATGAGCAGTTCTTC. Encoded protein: CASSLGGQITYNEQFF.

V usage is TRBV6-5 and J usage is TRBJ2-4; no firm D call. Germline V gene sequence: CDR1 MNHEY, CDR2 SVGAGI. The CDR3 loop spans 13 amino acids. Between the trimmed V and J ends, which lost 6 bases and 0 bases, there was a span of 6 bases. CDR3 in DNA: TGTGCCAGCAGCGAGATAGCCAAAAACATTCAGTACTTC. Protein sequence: CASSEIAKNIQYF.

The chain recombines TRBV12-3 or TRBV12-4 with TRBJ1-4; D is unclear. The CDR3 length is 13 residues. Trimming took 4 bases from V and 8 from J, leaving 11 bases between them. The CDR3 is CASSSLRGEKLFF. The CDR3 nucleotides read TGTGCCAGCAGTTCTCTACGAGGAGAAAAACTGTTTTTT.

The chain is built from TRBV6-1 and TRBJ2-5; possibly TRBD2 for D (5 bases). The V and J ends lost 2 bases and 0 bases respectively, with 13 bases between them. CDR1 is MNHNS, CDR2 SASEGT, per germline. There are 16 residues in the CDR3. CDR3 protein: CASSELALKYQETQYF. CDR3 nucleotides: TGTGCCAGCAGTGAATTAGCGCTAAAGTACCAAGAGACCCAGTACTTC.

In its sample, this clone was seen a few times. This chain connects TRBV6-5 to TRBJ2-1; TRBD1 matches 7 bases. J gave up 8 bases and V 8 bases, and 12 bases lay outside the gene matches. This CDR3 is built from 14 residues. Germline CDR1 MNHEY, CDR2 SVGAGI. The CDR3 spells CASHRDSSSDEQFF. The CDR3 region has the DNA TGTGCCAGCCACCGGGACAGCAGTTCCGATGAGCAGTTCTTC.

The chain recombines TRBV27 with TRBJ2-7; 15 bases map to TRBD2. Germline V CDR1 and CDR2: MNHEY, SMNVEV (reference sequence). The CDR3 loop spans 17 amino acids. The V segment lost 4 bases and the J segment 5 bases; nucleotides outside the gene matches: 9. The CDR3 coding sequence is TGTGCCAGCAGTTCGCCCGGACTAGCGGGGGGGCGTCACGAGCAGTACTTC. It encodes CASSSPGLAGGRHEQYF.

This sequence joins TRBV7-9 and TRBJ2-1; TRBD2 matches 7 bases. The CDR3 runs 11 residues. The germline CDR1 and CDR2 sequences are SEHNR and FQNEAQ (reference sequence). After removal of 5 bases from V and 10 bases from J, the junction contained 2 bases not matched to a gene. CDR3 nucleotide sequence: TGTGCCAGCAGCCAACTAGCGGAGCAGTTCTTC. Translation: CASSQLAEQFF.

The DNA of the CDR3 is TGTGCCAGCAGTTTAACAGGGGGCGCCTACTATGGCTACACCTTC. Encoded protein: CASSLTGGAYYGYTF. The chain combines TRBV7-9 with TRBJ1-2, with TRBD1 identical over 9 bases. Losses at the gene ends were 6 bases for V and 3 bases for J; bases not matched to a gene: 8. The CDR3 runs 15 residues. The germline gives CDR1 SEHNR, CDR2 FQNEAQ (reference sequence).

The J gene is TRBJ1-2, the V gene TRBV5-4; D is perhaps TRBD1 (6 bases). Per the germline V gene, CDR1 is SGHNT and CDR2 is YYREEE (reference sequence). Between the trimmed V and J ends, which lost 4 bases and 7 bases, there was a span of 17 bases. The CDR3 totals 14 residues. Written as DNA, the CDR3 is TGTGCCAGCAGCGGCGGCAGGGGTGAGGGTGGCTACACCTTC. As protein: CASSGGRGEGGYTF.

The chain is built from TRBV25-1 and TRBJ2-7; D possibly corresponds to TRBD2 (6 bases). This CDR3 has 14 amino acids. V lost 7 bases and J 6 bases, leaving 19 bases between the germline ends. Germline lookup yields CDR1 MGHDK and CDR2 SYGVNS. CDR3 DNA: TGTGCCAGCAAAACCGGGACTCCTGGTGCCGAGCAGTACTTC. It specifies CASKTGTPGAEQYF.

The V gene is TRBV30, the J gene TRBJ2-1; 8 bases map to TRBD2. V was pared by 0 bases and J by 10 bases, with 8 bases of the junction left unmatched. The CDR3 is 14 amino acids. Germline V lookup: CDR1 GTSNPN, CDR2 SVGIG (reference sequence). The CDR3 DNA sequence: TGTGCCTGGAGTGTTACTAGCGGCGGCGGGGAGCAGTTCTTC. This encodes CAWSVTSGGGEQFF.

The chain carries TRBV12-3 or TRBV12-4 and TRBJ1-1, with 7 positions matching TRBD1. CDR3 length: 12 residues. V was pared by 5 bases and J by 10 bases, with 7 bases of the junction left unmatched. CDR3 nucleotides: TGTGCCAGCAGTGAGGGGACAGAGGGAGCTTTCTTT. Translated: CASSEGTEGAFF.

The CDR3 DNA reads as TGTGCCAGCAGCCAAGGGGCTAGCGGAAACACCGGGGAGCTGTTTTTT. It is translated as CASSQGASGNTGELFF. The chain recombines TRBV7-3 with TRBJ2-2; 7 nucleotides match TRBD2. Per germline, CDR1 SGHTA and CDR2 FQGTGA. The CDR3 is 16 amino acids. V gave up 5 bases and J gave up 2 bases; unmatched junction bases: 8.

This chain links TRBV2 with TRBJ2-6; D is possibly TRBD1 (6 bases). The CDR3 is 14 amino acids. The ends were cut back, 3 bases at V and 7 bases at J, with 10 bases in the middle. Germline assignment: CDR1 SNHLY and CDR2 FYNNEI. The CDR3 sequence: CASSDIRGANVLTF. In nucleotides, the CDR3 is TGTGCCAGCAGTGATATCAGGGGAGCCAACGTCCTGACTTTC.

The gene calls are TRBV12-2 and TRBJ2-1; the table's TRBD1 call for D was not verified on the DNA. TRBV12-2 is assigned pseudogene status. The CDR3 sequence is 12 residues long. The CDR3 spells CASRLTYHEQFF. CDR3 coding DNA: TGTGCAAGTCGCTTAACATATCATGAGCAGTTCTTC.

The chain uses TRBV6-2 or TRBV6-3 and TRBJ2-3; perhaps TRBD1 as D (6 bases). Deletions cut 6 bases from V and 3 bases from J, with 13 bases between. Germline V gives CDR1 MNHEY, CDR2 SVGEGT. The CDR3 spans 14 residues. The CDR3 region is CASSRYTGTDTQYF. In nucleotides, the CDR3 is TGTGCCAGCAGCCGATATACAGGGACAGATACGCAGTATTTT.

The chain is built from TRBV29-1 and TRBJ2-5, with TRBD1 as a possible D gene (6 bases). CDR1 SQVTM and CDR2 ANQGSEA come from the germline V gene. V lost 6 bases, J lost 2 bases, and 16 bases lay in between. The CDR3 is 14 amino acids. In DNA, the CDR3 is TGCAGCGTGGACACAGGGATGGGGCAAGAGACCCAGTACTTC. It encodes CSVDTGMGQETQYF.